This TCR beta chain was sequenced for a study of cytomegalovirus exposure and HLA in healthy donors. Trimming cost V 6 bases and J 4 bases, with 12 bases left between them. The CDR3 spans 13 residues. Germline V gives CDR1 SNHLY, CDR2 FYNNEI. Amplification used 60 Vbeta primers and 13 Jbeta primers. The table came from immunoSEQ multiplex PCR; TCRdb's copy has only in-frame clones and leaves some out. This table holds fewer than 110,000 clones, approximately 89% found once. This TCR was recovered from a man aged 25 to 40 in good health and CMV-seronegative. The sample taken for sequencing was PBMCs. V and J are TRBV2 and TRBJ2-5; perhaps TRBD2 as D (6 bases). The CDR3 is CASRRDFGETQYF. The CDR3 DNA reads TGTGCCAGCAGGCGGGACTTTGGAGAGACCCAGTACTTC.